This T cell receptor beta chain was found in a study of cytomegalovirus exposure and HLA in healthy donors. Background on the study: Within an early data release were tens of millions of unique TCRs drawn from HLA-typed donors.

This clone was seen a few times. Primers included in the PCR were 60 Vbeta and 13 Jbeta primers. The repertoire was sequenced with immunoSEQ multiplex PCR; TCRdb's copy has only in-frame clones and lacks some. The sample yields around 110,000 clones, approximately 80% seen once. The CDR3 has 14 amino acids. The V gene's germline CDR1 is SGHRS and CDR2 YFSETQ. V was trimmed by 0 bases and J by 9 bases, leaving 13 bases between them. The receptor comes from a man in his fifties in good health and CMV-seronegative. Sequenced sample: PBMCs. The chain combines TRBV5-1 with TRBJ2-1; a weak D match, TRBD2 (7 bases). CDR3 region: CASSLGGGALEQFF. CDR3 in DNA: TGCGCCAGCAGCTTGGGTGGGGGGGCGCTTGAGCAGTTCTTC.